One sample yielded the 15 T cell receptor beta chains listed below, sequenced in a study of PD-1 blockade in classical Hodgkin lymphoma. Profiled with immunoSEQ multiplex PCR; TCRdb holds only in-frame clones, not every one. The table lists 40,000 to 45,000 clones, around 80% of them singletons, with over 10% in the top ten. Every patient was affected by relapse after autologous stem cell transplantation, while exposure to brentuximab vedotin was not uniform. The material sequenced was peripheral blood mononuclear cells (PBMCs), taken at baseline. The origin of the receptors is a human donor with classical Hodgkin lymphoma.

J is TRBJ1-5 and V is TRBV6-5, with D perhaps matching TRBD1 (6 bases). Germline CDR1 is MNHEY and CDR2 is SVGAGI. V was trimmed by 6 bases and J by 7 bases, leaving 16 bases between them. CDR3 length equals 14 residues. The CDR3 DNA is TGTGCCAGCAGCCCGGGGGGGGCAGGGCAGCCCCAGCATTTT. Encoded protein: CASSPGGAGQPQHF.

This chain connects TRBV4-3 to TRBJ1-2, with D possibly being TRBD1 (5 bases). V was cut by 0 bases and J by 0 bases, with 11 bases left in between. The V gene's germline CDR1 is LGHNA and CDR2 YSLEER. CDR3 length: 16 residues. The CDR3 DNA is TGCGCCAGCAGCCAAGAGTGGGACGGTGCTAACTATGGCTACACCTTC. Amino acid sequence: CASSQEWDGANYGYTF.

This clone was observed a single time. The chain has TRBV5-1 and TRBJ2-5; D gene ambiguous. There are 13 residues in the CDR3. The germline CDR1 and CDR2 sequences are SGHRS and YFSETQ. V was pared by 2 bases and J by 3 bases, with 8 bases between. CDR3 residues: CASSFQTEETQYF. The DNA for the CDR3 is TGCGCCAGCAGCTTTCAGACCGAAGAGACCCAGTACTTC.

The V and J genes are TRBV28 and TRBJ1-1, with D possibly matching TRBD1 (6 bases). V was cut by 5 bases and J by 1 base, with 11 bases left in between. CDR1 is MDHEN, CDR2 SYDVKM, per germline. CDR3 length equals 14 residues. CDR3 nucleotide sequence: TGTGCCAGCAGTCACGGACAGCCGAACACTGAAGCTTTCTTT. It translates to CASSHGQPNTEAFF. Variable domain in full (rest from reference TRBV28 and TRBJ1-1): DVKVTQSSRYLVKRTGEKVFLECVQDMDHENMFWYRQDPGLGLRLIYFSYDVKMKEKGDIPEGYSVSREKKERFSLILESASTNQTSMYLCASSHGQPNTEAFFGQGTRLTVV.

J is TRBJ2-7 and V is TRBV25-1; D gene ambiguous. In germline, CDR1 is MGHDK, CDR2 SYGVNS. With 5 bases removed from V and 1 base from J, the gap between germline ends came to 6 bases. CDR3 size: 12 residues. CDR3 DNA: TGTGCCAGCAGTATCGTGTCCTACGAGCAGTACTTC. Amino acid sequence: CASSIVSYEQYF.

This rearrangement joins TRBV5-1 to TRBJ2-3; tentative D call: TRBD1 (6 bases). The CDR3 sequence is 13 residues long. Trimming took 4 bases from V and 6 from J, leaving 12 bases between them. Germline lookup yields CDR1 SGHRS and CDR2 YFSETQ. CDR3 in amino acids: CASSDNRVDTQYF. The CDR3 region has the DNA TGCGCCAGCAGCGATAACAGGGTGGATACGCAGTATTTT. The whole variable domain, filled in from reference TRBV5-1 and TRBJ2-3, reads KAGVTQTPRYLIKTRGQQVTLSCSPISGHRSVSWYQQTPGQGLQFLFEYFSETQRNKGNFPGRFSGRQFSNSRSEMNVSTLELGDSALYLCASSDNRVDTQYFGPGTRLTVL.

J is TRBJ2-6 and V is TRBV27; a possible D gene is TRBD1 (6 bases). Germline values: CDR1 MNHEY, CDR2 SMNVEV (reference sequence). The V gene lost 5 bases and the J gene lost 2 bases, with 16 bases spanning the gap. The CDR3 is 17 amino acids. The CDR3 region is CASSPLDSNPGANVLTF. The CDR3 nucleotides are TGTGCCAGCAGTCCCCTGGACAGTAACCCTGGGGCCAACGTCCTGACTTTC.

The chain couples TRBV2 to TRBJ2-5; 13 positions agree with TRBD2. This CDR3 spans 15 amino acids. V lost 4 bases and J lost 5; bases outside the gene matches: 4. Germline CDR1 and CDR2: SNHLY and FYNNEI. CDR3 DNA sequence: TGTGCCAGCAGTGGGACTAGCGGGGGCGGGGAGACCCAGTACTTC. Residues: CASSGTSGGGETQYF.

This chain uses TRBV6-6 with TRBJ1-2; tentatively, D is TRBD1 (5 bases). Trimming stripped 5 bases from V and 6 bases from J, with 7 bases between. The length of the CDR3 is 11 residues. The germline CDR1 and CDR2 sequences are MNHNY and SVGAGI (reference sequence). CDR3: CASSRGDGYTF. The CDR3 DNA sequence: TGTGCCAGCAGTCGGGGCGATGGCTACACCTTC.

The chain uses TRBV6-5 and TRBJ2-5; D unclear. Germline loops: CDR1 MNHEY, CDR2 SVGAGI. V lost 5 bases and J lost 1, with 14 bases in between. The CDR3 extends over 15 amino acids. In DNA, the CDR3 is TGTGCCAGCAGTCCTCTTATCGGGTTCCAAGAGACCCAGTACTTC. The encoded protein is CASSPLIGFQETQYF.

V usage is TRBV9 and J usage is TRBJ2-3; 8 positions match TRBD1. Looked up from germline, CDR1 is SGDLS and CDR2 is YYNGEE. The CDR3 runs 13 residues. Trimming cost V 4 bases and J 5 bases; bases outside gene matches: 3. The CDR3 region is CASSLTGEDTQYF. As DNA, the CDR3 is TGTGCCAGCAGCCTGACAGGGGAAGATACGCAGTATTTT.

The gene calls are TRBV19 and TRBJ2-5, with D possibly TRBD2 on 5 matching bases. V was trimmed by 1 base and J by 3 bases, leaving 6 bases between them. The CDR3 consists of 13 residues. Germline V gene data show CDR1 as LNHDA and CDR2 as SQIVND (reference sequence). CDR3: CASSIVGEETQYF. CDR3 sequence (DNA): TGTGCCAGTAGTATAGTCGGGGAAGAGACCCAGTACTTC.

This clone is a singleton in its sample. This chain's CDR3 is CASSPFRDSPEQFF. CDR3 nucleotide sequence: TGTGCCAGCAGCCCCTTTCGGGACAGCCCTGAGCAGTTCTTC. This sequence joins TRBV11-2 and TRBJ2-1; 7 positions match TRBD1. Germline V gives CDR1 SGHAT, CDR2 FQNNGV. The CDR3 length is 14 residues. Trimming cost V 5 bases and J 9 bases; bases outside gene matches: 10.

J is TRBJ1-1 and V is TRBV6-5; a possible D gene is TRBD1 (6 bases). The CDR3 length is 11 residues. From germline, CDR1 is MNHEY and CDR2 SVGAGI. V was clipped by 4 bases and J by 10 bases, with 10 bases between them. CDR3 in amino acids: CASSLGGGAFF. CDR3 in DNA: TGTGCCAGCAGTTTAGGGGGGGGAGCTTTCTTT.

Turning to this clone: Other nucleotide sequences from this sample produce the same CDR3. The chain links TRBV7-2 to TRBJ2-7; the D gene is possibly TRBD2 (5 bases). In germline, CDR1 is SGHTA, CDR2 FQGNSA. This CDR3 has 12 residues. Trimming cost V 0 bases and J 7 bases, with 7 bases left between them. The DNA of the CDR3 is TGTGCCAGCAGCTTAGCCCGAGGGGAGCAGTACTTC. Translating gives CASSLARGEQYF.